This TCR beta chain stems from a study of identical twins. CDR1 and CDR2 (germline): SGHVS, FNYEAQ. Trimming took 5 bases from V and 0 from J; bases not matched to a gene: 11. This CDR3 is 17 amino acids long. A remark on this clonotype: The antigen is unknown.

Findings and caveats of the study: Without tracking the same donors, conclusions rested on cross-sectional statistical analysis.

Template switching supplied a universal primer site; unique molecular identifiers were carried on the cDNA. From the 5' RACE reads, TCRdb called clonotypes with MiXCR, one entry per CDR3 protein. The sample has under 300,000 distinct CDR3 sequences, about 8% seen once. These same data were also listed under a study on yellow fever vaccine responses in identical twins.

The chain recombines TRBV7-6 with TRBJ2-3; 7 nucleotides align to TRBD1. The material sequenced was CD8+ T cells sorted from blood. This receptor was identified in a woman aged 18-29 years in good health. CDR3 in amino acids: CASSRLGTGESTDTQYF. For the CDR3, the DNA is TGTGCCAGCAGCCGACTGGGTACAGGGGAAAGCACAGATACGCAGTATTTT. The full variable domain, in which reference TRBV7-6 and TRBJ2-3 provide the parts outside the CDR3, is GAGVSQSPRYKVTKRGQDVALRCDPISGHVSLYWYRQALGQGPEFLTYFNYEAQQDKSGLPNDRFSAERPEGSISTLTIQRTEQRDSAMYRCASSRLGTGESTDTQYFGPGTRLTVL.